This TCR beta chain was sequenced in a study of blood T cells in healthy people across ages. A second PCR of about 7 to 11 cycles used a sample-barcoded 5' primer and a J-beta primer mix. Via MiXCR, TCRdb re-called the 5' RACE reads, giving one row per CDR3 protein. The data hold around 690,000 distinct CDR3 sequences, with around 54% observed a single time. V lost 5 bases and J lost 3; bases outside the gene matches: 10. Per germline, CDR1 SGHAT and CDR2 FQNNGV. The CDR3 covers 16 residues. The specimen was blood. The chain links TRBV11-2 to TRBJ2-5; TRBD2 aligns across 9 bases. The TCR originated in a man in his sixties in good health. The CDR3 DNA reads TGTGCCAGCAGCCCCGTGGGTAGCGGGGGTAAAGAGACCCAGTACTTC. Translated, it gives CASSPVGSGGKETQYF.